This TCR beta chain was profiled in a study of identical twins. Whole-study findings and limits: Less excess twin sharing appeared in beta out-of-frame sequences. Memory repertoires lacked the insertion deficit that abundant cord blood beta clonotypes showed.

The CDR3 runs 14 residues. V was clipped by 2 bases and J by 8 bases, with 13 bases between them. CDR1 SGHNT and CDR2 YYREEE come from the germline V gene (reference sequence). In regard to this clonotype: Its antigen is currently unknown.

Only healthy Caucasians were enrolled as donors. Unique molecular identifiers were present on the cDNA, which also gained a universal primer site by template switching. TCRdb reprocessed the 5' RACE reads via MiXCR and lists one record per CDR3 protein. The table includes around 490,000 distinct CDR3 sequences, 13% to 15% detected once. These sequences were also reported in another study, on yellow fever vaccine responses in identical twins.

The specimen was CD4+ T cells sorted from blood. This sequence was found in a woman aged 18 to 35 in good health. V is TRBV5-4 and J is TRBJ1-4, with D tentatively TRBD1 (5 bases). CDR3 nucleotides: TGTGCCAGCAGCTTACGGGGCTTCGGAGAAAAACTGTTTTTT. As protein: CASSLRGFGEKLFF.